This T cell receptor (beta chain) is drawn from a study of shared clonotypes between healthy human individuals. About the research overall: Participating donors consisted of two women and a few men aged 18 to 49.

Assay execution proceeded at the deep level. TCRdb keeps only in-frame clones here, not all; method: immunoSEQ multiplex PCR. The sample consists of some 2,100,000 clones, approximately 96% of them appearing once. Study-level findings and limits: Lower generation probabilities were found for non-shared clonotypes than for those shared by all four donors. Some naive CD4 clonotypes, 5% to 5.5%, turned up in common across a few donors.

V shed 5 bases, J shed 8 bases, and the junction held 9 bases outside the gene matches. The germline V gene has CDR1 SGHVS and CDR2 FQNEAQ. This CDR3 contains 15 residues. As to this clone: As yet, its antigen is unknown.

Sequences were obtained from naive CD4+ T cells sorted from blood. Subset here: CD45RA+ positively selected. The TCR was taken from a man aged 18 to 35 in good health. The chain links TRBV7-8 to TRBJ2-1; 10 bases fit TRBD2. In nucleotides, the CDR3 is TGTGCCAGCAGCAAAAGACTAGCGGGTTTCGATGAGCAGTTCTTC. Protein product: CASSKRLAGFDEQFF.